This T cell receptor beta chain was profiled in a study of beta chain features in type 1 diabetes. CD4+ cells of the naive, central memory, regulatory and stem cell-like memory types were sorted via CD45RO/CCR7/CD25/CD127/CD95/CD27. Expressed TCRB transcripts were sequenced, since all the RNA that had been isolated was reverse transcribed. Profiling relied on immunoSEQ multiplex PCR, and the TCRdb table lists in-frame clones only, not all of them. In the table there are fewer than 900,000 clones, about a sixth of which are singletons. Trimming removed 1 base from V and 4 bases from J; junction bases left unmatched: 4. The germline V gene has CDR1 SGHVS and CDR2 FQNEAQ. There are 16 residues in the CDR3.

The source of this sequence is a woman aged 18-29 years in good health. This chain connects TRBV7-8 to TRBJ2-1, with 10 bases lining up with TRBD2. The sequencing input was naive CD4+ T cells from blood. CDR3 DNA sequence: TGTGCCAGCAGCTTAGAAGCGGGAGGGCCGTACAATGAGCAGTTCTTC. Translated: CASSLEAGGPYNEQFF.